Reported below is one T cell receptor (beta chain). No antigen is known for it. No base quality values were provided; no much bigger clone lies one nucleotide off. The sample's time point, from its label and the paper: baseline before first vaccination. Taken with the paper, the label for treatment or condition translates to: meningococcal conjugate vaccine given as trial control. Vaccinee samples were obtained from the UK trials COV001 and COV002, which included a single-blind randomized controlled phase 2/3 trial of AZD1222 (ChAdOx1 nCoV-19) in healthy adults. Trial participant PBMC samples were collected at day 0 and day 28 after the second dose for TCRbeta chain sequencing. The entry originates in a study of T cell responses to AZD1222 COVID-19 vaccine (dated by TCRdb to about 2021). For the study in its entirety: A total of 230 to 250 trial participants underwent TCR sequencing, of whom roughly 210 had received two doses of AZD1222 and roughly 26 had received two doses of the MenACWY control vaccine. Enrollment into the trials was organized by age into subgroups of 18-55, 56-69 and 70-plus years, and those subgroups contained roughly 140, 27 and 60 TCR-sequenced participants, respectively. Study-wide findings and limitations: Only 5 to 7 AZD1222 recipients were SARS-CoV-2 seropositive at baseline, limiting conclusions about previously exposed vaccinees. Nearly half of unique spike-specific TCRs reportedly recognized epitopes outside regions mutated in the B.1.351 and B.1.1.7 variants. CD4 TCRs associated with the vaccine covered the entire spike protein, and the dominant responses were in regions 160-218 and 743-854. Because no day 14 peak-response samples were available, repertoires were characterized only after the peak T cell response. Most participants were white British and females outnumbered males, and the authors suggested that clonal diversity may have been underestimated. After two AZD1222 doses, both the breadth and the depth of spike-specific TCRs were significantly higher than at day 0 and than in MenACWY recipients. In the small 56-69-year group, the increase in depth fell short of significance, most likely because of low power.

CDR1 and CDR2 were assigned from the germline V gene as SGHVS and FNYEAQ. The cysteine opens and the phenylalanine closes a CDR3 of 15 amino acids. Only the CDR3 portion is preserved as DNA: 45 bases, with reading frame beginning at the first base. Unmatched junction bases come to 5, with V trimmed by 3 bases and J by 4 bases. The CDR3 regions of human TCRbeta chains were subjected to immunosequencing. Regarding the original processing steps: TCRs in the repertoires were compared against a reference library of SARS-CoV-2-specific TCRs that had been generated with the MIRA antigen-specificity platform. Breadth was defined as the fraction of unique TCRs that were SARS-CoV-2-associated, and depth was defined as the fraction of total T cells that were SARS-CoV-2-associated. Using the MIRA data, every spike-specific TCR was mapped to the spike region that the TCR reacted to and assigned to either a CD4 or a CD8 class. Log10-transformed breadth and depth values were compared by one-way ANOVA with Sidak's multiple comparisons tests. TCRdb mirrors the immuneACCESS table, restricted to in-frame sequences. Some clones are absent from its copies; in checked studies, under half trace to an unresolved V gene, and the reason for the others is unknown. From that table come the V and J calls and clone size; the DNA was used to work out D and trimming. The sample data list roughly 140,000 clones, and approximately 88% of these were observed just once. In total, the top ten clones hold approximately 3.6% of the sample.

This chain is built from TRBV7-6 and TRBJ1-1, and 10 junctional nucleotides match TRBD1. This sequence originates from an adult in good health. Here the sequenced sample was peripheral blood, taken on day 0 of MenACWY control vaccination. The encoded CDR3 is CASSFPGQGPTEAFF. The sequence in DNA is TGTGCCAGCAGCTTTCCGGGACAGGGGCCCACTGAAGCTTTCTTT.